Shown below are 7 T cell receptor beta chains from a single sample sequenced in a study of blood T cell repertoires in COVID-19. TCRdb's table, derived via immunoSEQ multiplex PCR, lists solely in-frame clones and lacks some. The data show roughly 200,000 clones, approximately 83% seen once. Sequencing was performed on peripheral blood. These receptors originate from a human donor with active or convalescent COVID-19. The donor label of this sample is uncertain.

The chain links TRBV5-1 to TRBJ2-5; the match to TRBD1 covers 9 bases. V trimming: 6 bases; J trimming: 5 bases; junction bases outside the gene matches: 14. CDR3 size: 16 residues. CDR1 is SGHRS, CDR2 YFSETQ, per germline. The DNA for the CDR3 is TGCGCCAGCACTTGGACAGGGGTGCGGAGTGGGGAGACCCAGTACTTC. This translates into CASTWTGVRSGETQYF.

The gene calls are TRBV5-1 and TRBJ1-1; D perhaps matches TRBD1 (6 bases). Germline values: CDR1 SGHRS, CDR2 YFSETQ. V lost 0 bases and J lost 0, with 12 bases in between. This CDR3 is built from 16 residues. CDR3 sequence (DNA): TGCGCCAGCAGCTTGGGCTCACAGGGTTTGAACACTGAAGCTTTCTTT. Its protein product is CASSLGSQGLNTEAFF.

J is TRBJ2-2 and V is TRBV6-4, with TRBD1 matching 7 bases. The CDR3 covers 15 residues. Germline V gene sequence: CDR1 MRHNA, CDR2 SNTAGT. The V gene end was trimmed by 4 bases and the J gene end by 4 bases; junction bases not matched to a gene: 6. The CDR3 is CASSVEQGSTGELFF. Written as DNA, the CDR3 is TGTGCCAGCAGTGTGGAACAGGGGAGCACCGGGGAGCTGTTTTTT.

This clone appeared once. The chain links TRBV27 to TRBJ1-3, with D unresolved. Germline assignment: CDR1 MNHEY and CDR2 SMNVEV (reference sequence). The V gene lost 5 bases and the J gene lost 3 bases, with 17 bases spanning the gap. The CDR3 loop spans 16 amino acids. CDR3 sequence reads: CASSPRTGNYGNTIYF. Here the CDR3 DNA reads TGTGCCAGCAGTCCCCGGACGGGGAATTATGGAAACACCATATATTTT.

The chain carries TRBV10-3 and TRBJ2-2; TRBD2 matches at 7 bases. This CDR3 has 15 amino acids. V gave up 8 bases and J gave up 0 bases; unmatched junction bases: 6. CDR1 and CDR2 from the germline V gene are ENHRY and SYGVKD. CDR3 in amino acids: CAIRAAGANTGELFF. CDR3 sequence (DNA): TGTGCCATCCGTGCGGCGGGGGCGAACACCGGGGAGCTGTTTTTT.

This clone was seen only once. The rearrangement joins TRBV2 to TRBJ1-6, with D hard to call. This CDR3 region has 14 residues. The germline V gene encodes CDR1 SNHLY and CDR2 FYNNEI. V was trimmed by 6 bases and J by 9 bases, leaving 15 bases between them. The CDR3 protein is CASSTSNWASPLHF. CDR3 bases: TGTGCCAGCAGCACGTCGAACTGGGCTTCACCCCTCCACTTT.

This chain's CDR3 is CATGPEAAMNTEAFF. CDR3 coding DNA: TGTGCCACCGGCCCGGAGGCGGCGATGAACACTGAAGCTTTCTTT. V is TRBV3-1 (or the pseudogene TRBV3-2) and J is TRBJ1-1; D not certain. The CDR3 totals 15 residues. Germline V lookup: CDR1 LGHDT, CDR2 YNNKEL (reference sequence). V shed 10 bases and J shed 0 bases, with 18 bases lying between them.